Following are 21 T cell receptor beta chains from one sample sequenced in a study of blood T cell repertoires in COVID-19. The assay was immunoSEQ multiplex PCR, and TCRdb's table has in-frame clones only and misses some. In the table there are 210,000 or so clones, roughly 86% of which are singletons. Sequenced sample: peripheral blood. These receptors were collected from a woman between 50 and 59 years old with active or convalescent COVID-19.

This clone was counted only a few times. The rearrangement uses TRBV11-2 and TRBJ2-1; 8 nucleotides align to TRBD2. CDR3 size: 11 residues. V lost 4 bases and J lost 15; bases outside the gene matches: 5. Germline CDR1 SGHAT, CDR2 FQNNGV. CDR3 region: CASSSGGRLFF. In nucleotides, the CDR3 is TGTGCCAGCAGCTCGGGCGGGAGGTTGTTCTTC. Filled out from reference TRBV11-2 and TRBJ2-1, the complete variable domain reads EAGVAQSPRYKIIEKRQSVAFWCNPISGHATLYWYQQILGQGPKLLIQFQNNGVVDDSQLPKDRFSAERLKGVDSTLKIQPAKLEDSAVYLCASSSGGRLFFGPGTRLTVL.

The rearrangement links TRBV7-9 to TRBJ1-2; the match to TRBD1 covers 7 bases. This CDR3 contains 12 residues. Unmatched junction bases numbered 2, after V lost 5 bases and J lost 5 bases. Germline V gene lookup returns CDR1 SEHNR and CDR2 FQNEAQ (reference sequence). CDR3 residues: CASSLQGYGYTF. The CDR3 nucleotides read TGTGCCAGCAGCCTACAGGGGTATGGCTACACCTTC.

This sequence joins TRBV19 and TRBJ2-6; TRBD1 matches 7 bases. CDR1 and CDR2 (germline): LNHDA, SQIVND (reference sequence). Trimming removed 1 base from V and 0 bases from J; junction bases left unmatched: 18. CDR3 size: 22 residues. CDR3 sequence: CASSIGATFRDSYFSGANVLTF. In nucleotides, the CDR3 is TGTGCCAGTAGTATAGGGGCCACATTCCGGGACAGTTACTTCTCTGGGGCCAACGTCCTGACTTTC.

The chain uses TRBV5-6 and TRBJ1-3; the match to TRBD1 covers 7 bases. Trimming at V came to 4 bases and at J to 6 bases, leaving 10 bases not matched to a gene. The CDR3 has 15 amino acids. CDR1 SGHDT and CDR2 YYEEEE come from the germline V gene. CDR3 in DNA: TGTGCCAGCAGCGCCGGACAGGCTTGGGAAAACACCATATATTTT. It specifies CASSAGQAWENTIYF.

Comment on this clone: This sample also contains other DNA sequences that code for the same CDR3. The V and J genes are TRBV5-8 and TRBJ2-3, with D maybe TRBD1 (6 bases). This CDR3 contains 15 residues. V was cut by 4 bases and J by 3 bases, with 15 bases left in between. The germline gives CDR1 SGHTS, CDR2 YDEGEE. CDR3 in amino acids: CASSLLGGRTDTQYF. The CDR3 coding sequence is TGTGCCAGCAGCCTGCTAGGGGGTAGGACAGATACGCAGTATTTT.

V gene TRBV5-6 combines with J gene TRBJ2-6; perhaps TRBD2 as D (6 bases). The V and J ends lost 3 bases and 3 bases respectively, with 10 bases between them. This CDR3 contains 15 residues. Germline V CDR1 and CDR2: SGHDT, YYEEEE. The CDR3 loop is CASSSAGGGANVLTF. CDR3 nucleotide sequence: TGTGCCAGCAGCTCTGCCGGGGGTGGGGCCAACGTCCTGACTTTC. The entire variable domain, with the rest obtained from reference TRBV5-6 and TRBJ2-6, is as follows: DAGVTQSPTHLIKTRGQQVTLRCSPKSGHDTVSWYQQALGQGPQFIFQYYEEEERQRGNFPDRFSGHQFPNYSSELNVNALLLGDSALYLCASSSAGGGANVLTFGAGSRLTVL.

The gene calls are TRBV25-1 and TRBJ1-4, with D uncertain. Germline CDR1 is MGHDK and CDR2 is SYGVNS. The CDR3 extends over 15 amino acids. Trimming removed 2 bases at V and 0 bases at J, with 7 bases between. The CDR3 loop reads CASSEPRTTNEKLFF. The CDR3 DNA follows: TGTGCCAGCAGTGAACCGCGGACAACTAATGAAAAACTGTTTTTT. The full variable domain, completed using reference TRBV25-1 and TRBJ1-4, is EADIYQTPRYLVIGTGKKITLECSQTMGHDKMYWYQQDPGMELHLIHYSYGVNSTEKGDLSSESTVSRIRTEHFPLTLESARPSHTSQYLCASSEPRTTNEKLFFGSGTQLSVL.

This clone was seen a few times. The gene calls are TRBV19 and TRBJ1-5; possibly TRBD1 for D (6 bases). The germline V gene encodes CDR1 LNHDA and CDR2 SQIVND (reference sequence). Trimming took off 9 bases at V and 2 bases at J, with 17 bases between the two ends. The CDR3 runs to 15 residues. CDR3 DNA: TGTGCCAGCTCGAAGGGGGTTTTGGGCAATCAGCCCCAGCATTTT. Protein product: CASSKGVLGNQPQHF.

Here the CDR3 reads CASSLSAGFTEAFF. The DNA of the CDR3 is TGTGCCAGCAGTTTATCAGCCGGGTTCACTGAAGCTTTCTTT. The chain is built from TRBV28 and TRBJ1-1, with D unclear. Germline V gene sequence: CDR1 MDHEN, CDR2 SYDVKM. V lost 1 base to trimming and J lost 4 bases, with 10 bases between them. The CDR3 loop spans 14 amino acids.

This chain uses TRBV10-1 with TRBJ2-3, with D unclear. The germline CDR1 and CDR2 sequences are WNHNN and SYGVQD (reference sequence). Trimming removed 4 bases from V and 3 bases from J, with 8 bases in between. This CDR3 is 13 amino acids long. The CDR3 sequence: CASSVRMTDTQYF. CDR3 coding DNA: TGCGCCAGCAGTGTCAGGATGACAGATACGCAGTATTTT.

This chain uses TRBV9 with TRBJ1-3; D uncertain. Germline loops: CDR1 SGDLS, CDR2 YYNGEE. The CDR3 has 15 amino acids. V gave up 0 bases and J gave up 0 bases, with 7 bases separating them. The CDR3 DNA follows: TGTGCCAGCAGCGTAGCACTTTCCTCTGGAAACACCATATATTTT. Protein sequence: CASSVALSSGNTIYF.

The chain is built from TRBV4-2 and TRBJ1-2; 10 bases are shared with TRBD1. The CDR3 consists of 14 residues. Germline lookup yields CDR1 LGHNA and CDR2 YNFKEQ. The trim removed 1 base at V and 8 bases at J, leaving 4 bases unmatched. The CDR3 protein is CASSQGTGGEGYTF. CDR3 coding DNA: TGTGCCAGCAGCCAAGGGACAGGGGGTGAGGGCTACACCTTC.

The CDR3: CASSEKWTSRTLSSYEQYF. For the CDR3, the DNA is TGTGCCAGCAGTGAAAAGTGGACTAGTCGTACTTTGAGCTCCTACGAGCAGTACTTC. The chain has TRBV2 and TRBJ2-7; 7 bases fit TRBD2. This CDR3 is 19 amino acids long. V lost 2 bases, J lost 0 bases, and 16 bases stayed unmatched. Germline V gene data show CDR1 as SNHLY and CDR2 as FYNNEI.

The J gene is TRBJ1-2, the V gene TRBV5-6; 8 bases fit TRBD1. The germline gives CDR1 SGHDT, CDR2 YYEEEE. The CDR3 is made up of 14 amino acids. V was clipped by 0 bases and J by 4 bases; unmatched bases: 2. CDR3 amino acids: CASSLVGTGYGYTF. Here the CDR3 DNA reads TGTGCCAGCAGCTTGGTCGGGACAGGCTATGGCTACACCTTC. The full variable domain, in which reference TRBV5-6 and TRBJ1-2 provide the parts outside the CDR3, is DAGVTQSPTHLIKTRGQQVTLRCSPKSGHDTVSWYQQALGQGPQFIFQYYEEEERQRGNFPDRFSGHQFPNYSSELNVNALLLGDSALYLCASSLVGTGYGYTFGSGTRLTVV.

The V gene is TRBV28, the J gene TRBJ2-1, with 12 nucleotides matching TRBD2. From germline, CDR1 is MDHEN and CDR2 SYDVKM. With 6 bases clipped from V and 4 bases from J, the junction kept 10 bases outside the gene matches. This CDR3 comprises 17 residues. CDR3 protein: CASRRTSGNFPYNEQFF. The CDR3 coding sequence is TGTGCCAGCAGAAGGACTAGCGGGAACTTTCCATACAATGAGCAGTTCTTC.

This clone was observed a handful of times. The chain joins TRBV9 to TRBJ2-5, with no clear D. Between the trimmed V and J ends, which lost 4 bases and 2 bases, there was a span of 12 bases. The CDR3 covers 14 residues. Germline V lookup: CDR1 SGDLS, CDR2 YYNGEE. This chain's CDR3 is CASSPLGLQETQYF. The DNA for the CDR3 is TGTGCCAGCAGCCCCCTCGGTCTTCAAGAGACCCAGTACTTC.

This chain connects TRBV24-1 to TRBJ2-3; TRBD1 matches 9 bases. Germline V gene sequence: CDR1 KGHDR, CDR2 SFDVKD. The CDR3 covers 15 residues. Trimming cost V 5 bases and J 4 bases; bases outside gene matches: 6. For the CDR3, the DNA is TGTGCCACCAGTGCGAACAGGGGGCGCGCAGATACGCAGTATTTT. It encodes CATSANRGRADTQYF.

The CDR3 coding sequence is TGTGCCAGCAGTTTGGACAGACTCGGGGAAGCTTTCTTT. Translation: CASSLDRLGEAFF. The chain recombines TRBV28 with TRBJ1-1, with D perhaps matching TRBD1 (6 bases). CDR1 and CDR2 from the germline V gene are MDHEN and SYDVKM. V was shortened by 3 bases and J by 8 bases, with 13 bases between the two germline ends. This CDR3 is 13 amino acids long.

The chain has TRBV3-1 (or the pseudogene TRBV3-2) and TRBJ1-6; 8 nucleotides agree with TRBD1. This CDR3 region has 16 residues. V gave up 1 base and J gave up 8 bases; unmatched junction bases: 7. The germline gives CDR1 LGHDT, CDR2 YNNKEL (reference sequence). CDR3: CASSQVSGQGDSPLHF. CDR3 coding DNA: TGTGCCAGCAGCCAAGTCTCCGGACAGGGAGATTCACCCCTCCACTTT.

The chain combines TRBV27 with TRBJ1-1; perhaps TRBD1 as D (6 bases). Trimming left V 5 bases short and J 2 bases short, with 21 bases between. There are 17 residues in the CDR3. Germline V CDR1 and CDR2: MNHEY, SMNVEV (reference sequence). The DNA of the CDR3 is TGTGCCAGCAGTCCTAGAATAGGCAGGGGCGATAACACTGAAGCTTTCTTT. Translation gives CASSPRIGRGDNTEAFF.

This clone occurred a few times. The chain has TRBV6-5 and TRBJ1-5, with 8 bases that match TRBD1. CDR3 size: 15 residues. J gave up 6 bases and V 8 bases, and 12 bases lay outside the gene matches. CDR1 MNHEY and CDR2 SVGAGI come from the germline V gene. In DNA form, the CDR3 reads TGTGCCAGCGAGGCCCAGACGGACAGGGCTCAGCCCCAGCATTTT. It encodes CASEAQTDRAQPQHF.